The next 8 T cell receptor beta chains were all read from a single sample in a study of OX40 agonist ivuxolimab in advanced cancers. The table came from immunoSEQ multiplex PCR; TCRdb's copy has only in-frame clones and leaves some out. This sample has 100,000 or so clones; about nine tenths occur once, and the top ten carry around 0.16%. Material: CD4+ or CD8+ T cells sorted from blood, obtained in a trial of the OX40 agonist ivuxolimab. These receptors came from an adult with an advanced solid tumor such as melanoma, head and neck, liver or kidney cancer.

This clone occurred once. V is TRBV9 and J is TRBJ1-2; no clear D gene. Per germline, CDR1 SGDLS and CDR2 YYNGEE. CDR3 length equals 14 residues. V lost 1 base and J 4 bases, leaving 11 bases between the germline ends. The CDR3 DNA reads as TGTGCCAGCAGCGTACGAGTGGGAGGCTATGGCTACACCTTC. It encodes CASSVRVGGYGYTF.

This chain joins TRBV19 and TRBJ2-3; no clear D gene. The ends were cut back, 6 bases at V and 2 bases at J, with 15 bases in the middle. The length of the CDR3 is 15 residues. CDR1 and CDR2 (germline): LNHDA, SQIVND (reference sequence). The CDR3 spells CASRDRASPTDTQYF. The CDR3 DNA follows: TGTGCCAGTAGAGATAGGGCCTCTCCCACAGATACGCAGTATTTT.

The V and J genes are TRBV5-6 and TRBJ2-5; TRBD1 is a possible D gene (5 bases). Germline CDR1 and CDR2: SGHDT and YYEEEE. The CDR3 has 14 amino acids. V was pared by 6 bases and J by 3 bases, with 15 bases between. The CDR3 nucleotides read TGTGCCAGCAACCCTTGGCAGGGTAAAGAGACCCAGTACTTC. Translated: CASNPWQGKETQYF.

Concerning this clone: Other DNA sequences from this sample encode an identical CDR3 as well. V and J are TRBV5-1 and TRBJ2-2; D may be TRBD2 (5 bases). Looked up from germline, CDR1 is SGHRS and CDR2 is YFSETQ. V lost 3 bases, J lost 5 bases, and 11 bases lay in between. The CDR3 length is 14 residues. The CDR3 loop is CASSSGYNTGELFF. As DNA, the CDR3 is TGCGCCAGCAGCTCGGGGTATAATACCGGGGAGCTGTTTTTT.

The chain uses TRBV30 and TRBJ2-7; TRBD1 or TRBD2 may be the D gene (6 bases each). The V gene's germline CDR1 is GTSNPN and CDR2 SVGIG (reference sequence). This CDR3 spans 15 amino acids. The V end lost 0 bases, the J end lost 3 bases, and 15 bases lay between the germline ends. In DNA form, the CDR3 reads TGTGCCTGGAGTGTACCCCAACGGGGGCTCTACGAGCAGTACTTC. As protein: CAWSVPQRGLYEQYF.

V and J are TRBV9 and TRBJ1-6, with D uncertain. The ends were cut back, 0 bases at V and 7 bases at J, with 5 bases in the middle. Germline V gene lookup returns CDR1 SGDLS and CDR2 YYNGEE. This CDR3 spans 13 amino acids. CDR3 loop: CASSVGMNSPLHF. Written as DNA, the CDR3 is TGTGCCAGCAGCGTAGGGATGAATTCACCCCTCCACTTT.

This chain links TRBV10-2 with TRBJ2-3; D possibly corresponds to TRBD2 (5 bases). Trimming took off 10 bases at V and 5 bases at J, with 10 bases between the two ends. The CDR3 runs 11 residues. Germline assignment: CDR1 WSHSY and CDR2 SAAADI. In DNA form, the CDR3 reads TGCGCCACGGTAGCGTTAGATACGCAGTATTTT. Its translation is CATVALDTQYF.

The V gene is TRBV10-2, the J gene TRBJ2-7; 15 positions match TRBD2. CDR1 is WSHSY and CDR2 is SAAADI in the germline V gene. This CDR3 has 18 amino acids. Losses at the gene ends were 0 bases for V and 3 bases for J; bases not matched to a gene: 6. The CDR3 here is CASSESQGLAGGYYEQYF. The CDR3 region has the DNA TGCGCCAGCAGTGAGTCCCAAGGACTAGCGGGAGGGTACTACGAGCAGTACTTC.